This entry concerns a single T cell receptor (beta chain). Its antigen is unidentified. The TCR alpha and TCR beta cDNA libraries, bearing sample barcodes and UMIs, were generated by 5'RACE using constant-segment primers. TCRdb used MiXCR to reprocess the 5' RACE reads, holding one entry per CDR3 protein. This table holds some 490,000 distinct CDR3 sequences, approximately 18% found once. The data were taken from a study of T-cell memory formation after mild COVID-19. Study-level results: Mainly in CM and EM were contracting CD4+ clones; CD8+ were in EMRA. Among clones contracting day 15 to 85, CD4/CD8 was balanced, whereas later expanders leaned CD4+.

Germline V gives CDR1 MNHEY, CDR2 SMNVEV (reference sequence). The CDR3 extends over 15 amino acids. Trimming shortened V by 6 bases and J by 7 bases, and 16 bases separated the two germline ends. Sequenced: PBMCs or a T cell subset sorted from them (not recorded which). The chain joins TRBV27 to TRBJ1-6, with D possibly matching TRBD1 (5 bases). This clonotype was sampled from an adult woman who had mild COVID-19 (a few samples of this study predate the infection). Cell type and time point are not known. CDR3 sequence: CASRMGTVPNSPLHF. The CDR3 DNA is TGTGCCAGCAGGATGGGGACTGTTCCAAATTCACCCCTCCACTTT.